This T cell receptor beta chain was recovered during a study of blood T cell repertoires in COVID-19. The wider study: The United States, Italy and Spain provided the acute and convalescent COVID-19 samples.

Trimming removed 2 bases from V and 2 bases from J, with 4 bases in between. CDR1 is DFQATT and CDR2 is SNEGSKA in the germline V gene (reference sequence). The CDR3 has 11 amino acids. As originally analysed: It was from reference gene primer amplification that nucleated cell counts were estimated. Repertoires were generated with immunoSEQ multiplex PCR, while TCRdb's copy carries only in-frame clones and drops some. V and J calls and clone size are those listed in that table; D and trimming were worked out from the DNA. The table shows about 36,000 clones, with about 85% occurring only once. This clone was picked up one time.

The chain has TRBV20-1 and TRBJ2-7; D remains ambiguous. Material for sequencing was peripheral blood. The receptor comes from a human donor in a cohort sampled during active COVID-19. CDR3 DNA sequence: TGCAGTGCTAGACAGACCTACGAGCAGTACTTC. It is translated as CSARQTYEQYF.